This entry is about one T cell receptor beta chain. This sample stems from a study of T cells expressing NK-cell markers. TCRdb re-called the 5' RACE reads and gives one entry per CDR3 protein, without DNA. This sample's table reports 300,000 to 450,000 distinct CDR3 sequences. The germline V gene encodes CDR1 SGHTA and CDR2 FQGNSA. This CDR3 spans 15 amino acids. The receptor was derived from a man aged 18-75 years in good health. Sequenced input: blood T cells: a sorted CD56 or NKG2C T cell subset, CD4+ or CD8+ T cells, or bulk PBMC T cells (not recorded which). The gene calls are TRBV7-2 and TRBJ2-3; as DNA is missing, the TRBD1 call by TCRdb cannot be tested. CDR3 amino acids: CASSLGPGGVDTQYF.